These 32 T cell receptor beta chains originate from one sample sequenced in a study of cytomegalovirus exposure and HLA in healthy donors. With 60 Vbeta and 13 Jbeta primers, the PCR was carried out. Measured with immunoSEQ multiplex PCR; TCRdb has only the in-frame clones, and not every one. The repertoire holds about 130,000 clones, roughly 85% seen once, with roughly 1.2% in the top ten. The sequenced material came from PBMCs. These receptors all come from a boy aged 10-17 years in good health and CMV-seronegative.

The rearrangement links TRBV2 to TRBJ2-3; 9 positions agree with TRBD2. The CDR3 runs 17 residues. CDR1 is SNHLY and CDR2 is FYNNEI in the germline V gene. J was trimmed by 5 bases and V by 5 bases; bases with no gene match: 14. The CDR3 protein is CASSPILSGSDRDTQYF. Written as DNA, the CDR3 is TGTGCCAGCAGTCCCATTCTTAGCGGGAGTGATCGAGATACGCAGTATTTT. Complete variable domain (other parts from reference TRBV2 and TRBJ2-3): EPEVTQTPSHQVTQMGQEVILRCVPISNHLYFYWYRQILGQKVEFLVSFYNNEISEKSEIFDDQFSVERPDGSNFTLKIRSTKLEDSAMYFCASSPILSGSDRDTQYFGPGTRLTVL.

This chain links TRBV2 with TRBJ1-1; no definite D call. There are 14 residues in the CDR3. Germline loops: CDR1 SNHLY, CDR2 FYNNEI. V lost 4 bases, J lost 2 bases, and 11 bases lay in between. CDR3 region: CASSVGDFNTEAFF. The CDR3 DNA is TGTGCCAGCAGTGTAGGAGACTTCAACACTGAAGCTTTCTTT.

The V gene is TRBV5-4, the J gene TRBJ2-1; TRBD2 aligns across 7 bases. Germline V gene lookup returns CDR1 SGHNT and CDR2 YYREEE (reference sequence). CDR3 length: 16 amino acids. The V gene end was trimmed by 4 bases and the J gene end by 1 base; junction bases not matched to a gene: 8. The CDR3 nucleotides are TGTGCCAGCAGCCCCAAGAGTAGCGGGTCCTACAATGAGCAGTTCTTC. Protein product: CASSPKSSGSYNEQFF.

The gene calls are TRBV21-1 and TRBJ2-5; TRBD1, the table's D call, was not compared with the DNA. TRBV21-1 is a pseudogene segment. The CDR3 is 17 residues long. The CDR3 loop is CASSKSGGQPGGETQYF. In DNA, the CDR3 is TGTGCCAGCAGCAAATCTGGCGGACAGCCAGGCGGGGAGACCCAGTACTTC.

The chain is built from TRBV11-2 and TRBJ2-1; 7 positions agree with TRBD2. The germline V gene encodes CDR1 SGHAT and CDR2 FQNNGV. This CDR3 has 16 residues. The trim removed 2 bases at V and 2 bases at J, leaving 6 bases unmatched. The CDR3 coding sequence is TGTGCCAGCAGCTTAATTGGGCGGGAGCCCTACAATGAGCAGTTCTTC. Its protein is CASSLIGREPYNEQFF.

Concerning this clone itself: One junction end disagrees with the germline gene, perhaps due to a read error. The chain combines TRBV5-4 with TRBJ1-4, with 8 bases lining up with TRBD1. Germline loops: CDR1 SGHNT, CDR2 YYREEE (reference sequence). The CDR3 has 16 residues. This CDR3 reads CASSLDREGANEKLFF. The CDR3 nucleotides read TGTGCCAGCAGTTTGGACAGGGAGGGGGCTAATGAAAAACTGTTTTTT.

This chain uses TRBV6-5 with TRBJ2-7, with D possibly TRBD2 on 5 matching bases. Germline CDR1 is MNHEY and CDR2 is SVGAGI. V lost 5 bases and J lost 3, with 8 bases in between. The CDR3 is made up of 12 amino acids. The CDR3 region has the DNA TGTGCCAGCAGTCGCGGGTACTACGAGCAGTACTTC. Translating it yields CASSRGYYEQYF.

CDR3 sequence: CASRLWTGEGGELFF. The CDR3 coding sequence is TGTGCCAGCAGGCTTTGGACAGGGGAAGGCGGGGAGCTGTTTTTT. The J gene is TRBJ2-2, the V gene TRBV2; 9 bases are shared with TRBD1. This CDR3 has 15 amino acids. The germline gives CDR1 SNHLY, CDR2 FYNNEI. V lost 6 bases and J lost 7; bases outside the gene matches: 9.

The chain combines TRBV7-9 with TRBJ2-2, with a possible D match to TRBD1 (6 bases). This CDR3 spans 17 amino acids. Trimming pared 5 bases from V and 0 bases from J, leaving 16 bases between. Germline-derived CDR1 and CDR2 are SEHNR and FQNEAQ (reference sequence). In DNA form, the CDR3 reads TGTGCCAGCAGCCCGCCGACAGGACCTACGAACACCGGGGAGCTGTTTTTT. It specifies CASSPPTGPTNTGELFF.

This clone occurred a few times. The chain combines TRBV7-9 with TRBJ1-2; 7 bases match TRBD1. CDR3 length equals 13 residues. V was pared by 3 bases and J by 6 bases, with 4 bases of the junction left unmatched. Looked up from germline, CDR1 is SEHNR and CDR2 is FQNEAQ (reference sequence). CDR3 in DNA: TGTGCCAGCAGCTTCTCAGGGGGGCATGGCTACACCTTC. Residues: CASSFSGGHGYTF.

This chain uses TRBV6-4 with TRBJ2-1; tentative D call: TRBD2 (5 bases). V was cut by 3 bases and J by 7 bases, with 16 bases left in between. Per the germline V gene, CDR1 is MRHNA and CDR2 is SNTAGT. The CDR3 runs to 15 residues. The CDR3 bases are TGTGCCAGCAGTGAATGGGCCGGACGGGAAAATGAGCAGTTCTTC. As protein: CASSEWAGRENEQFF.

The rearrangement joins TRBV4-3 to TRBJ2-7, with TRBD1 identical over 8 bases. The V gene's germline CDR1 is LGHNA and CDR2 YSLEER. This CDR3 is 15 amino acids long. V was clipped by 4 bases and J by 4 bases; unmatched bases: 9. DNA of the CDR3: TGCGCCAGCAGCCTGGACCAGGGGGCTTTATACGAGCAGTACTTC. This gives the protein CASSLDQGALYEQYF.

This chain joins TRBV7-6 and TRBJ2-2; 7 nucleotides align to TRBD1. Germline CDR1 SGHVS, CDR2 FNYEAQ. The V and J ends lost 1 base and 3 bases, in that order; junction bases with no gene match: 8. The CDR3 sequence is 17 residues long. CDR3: CASSLDAAGGYTGELFF. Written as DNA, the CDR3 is TGTGCCAGCAGCTTAGACGCGGCAGGGGGTTACACCGGGGAGCTGTTTTTT.

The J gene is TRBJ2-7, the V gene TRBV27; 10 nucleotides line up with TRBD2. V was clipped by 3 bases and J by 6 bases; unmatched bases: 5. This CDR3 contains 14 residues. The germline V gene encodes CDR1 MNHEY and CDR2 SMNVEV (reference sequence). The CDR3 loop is CASSLASGSPEQYF. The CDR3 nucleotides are TGTGCCAGCAGTTTGGCTAGCGGGAGCCCCGAGCAGTACTTC.

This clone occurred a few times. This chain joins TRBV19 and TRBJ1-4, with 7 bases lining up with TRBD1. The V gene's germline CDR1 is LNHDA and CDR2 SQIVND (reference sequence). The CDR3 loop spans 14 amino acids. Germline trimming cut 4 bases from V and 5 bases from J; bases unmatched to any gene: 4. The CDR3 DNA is TGTGCCAGTAGTACCGACAGGGTAAATGAAAAACTGTTTTTT. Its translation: CASSTDRVNEKLFF. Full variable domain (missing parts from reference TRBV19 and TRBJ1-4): DGGITQSPKYLFRKEGQNVTLSCEQNLNHDAMYWYRQDPGQGLRLIYYSQIVNDFQKGDIAEGYSVSREKKESFPLTVTSAQKNPTAFYLCASSTDRVNEKLFFGSGTQLSVL.

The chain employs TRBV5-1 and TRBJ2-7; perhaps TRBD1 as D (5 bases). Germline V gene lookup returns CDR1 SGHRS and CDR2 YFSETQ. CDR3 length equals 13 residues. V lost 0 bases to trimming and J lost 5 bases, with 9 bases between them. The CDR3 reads CASSLAGMNEQYF. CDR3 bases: TGCGCCAGCAGCTTGGCAGGGATGAACGAGCAGTACTTC.

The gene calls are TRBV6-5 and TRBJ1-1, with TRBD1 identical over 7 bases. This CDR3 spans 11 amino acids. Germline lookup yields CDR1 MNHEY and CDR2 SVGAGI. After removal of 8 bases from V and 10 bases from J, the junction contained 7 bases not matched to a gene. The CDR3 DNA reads TGTGCCAGCTTCAGGGGGGTCGGAGCTTTCTTT. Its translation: CASFRGVGAFF.

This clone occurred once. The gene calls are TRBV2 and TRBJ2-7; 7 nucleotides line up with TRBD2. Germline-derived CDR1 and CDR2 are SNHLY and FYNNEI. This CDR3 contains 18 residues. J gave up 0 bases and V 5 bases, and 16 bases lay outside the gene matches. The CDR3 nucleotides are TGTGCCAGCAGTCCCGGGACTAACTCTTACCAAGCCTCCTACGAGCAGTACTTC. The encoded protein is CASSPGTNSYQASYEQYF.

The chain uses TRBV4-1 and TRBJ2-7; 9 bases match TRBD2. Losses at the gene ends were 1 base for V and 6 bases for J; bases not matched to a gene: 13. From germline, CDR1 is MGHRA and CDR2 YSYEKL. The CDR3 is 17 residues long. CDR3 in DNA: TGCGCCAGCAGCCAAGGACCGCGGGGGGGGCTTGGAAGCGAGCAGTACTTC. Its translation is CASSQGPRGGLGSEQYF.

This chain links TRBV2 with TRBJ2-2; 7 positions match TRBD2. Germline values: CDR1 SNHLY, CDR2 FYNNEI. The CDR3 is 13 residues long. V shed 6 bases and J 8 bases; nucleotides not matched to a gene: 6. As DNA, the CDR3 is TGTGCCAGCAGGGGGAGGGAACGGGGGGAGCTGTTTTTT. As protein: CASRGRERGELFF.

The CDR3 spells CASSLGGQGSTDTQYF. In DNA form, the CDR3 reads TGTGCCAGCAGCTTAGGGGGACAGGGAAGCACAGATACGCAGTATTTT. This chain links TRBV7-9 with TRBJ2-3, with 9 bases identical to TRBD1. Germline V gene lookup returns CDR1 SEHNR and CDR2 FQNEAQ (reference sequence). The CDR3 covers 16 residues. V lost 1 base, J lost 0 bases, and 2 bases stayed unmatched.

The CDR3 region is CAWRAGGPGDIQYF. In DNA, the CDR3 is TGTGCCTGGAGGGCGGGAGGGCCAGGGGACATTCAGTACTTC. The chain carries TRBV30 and TRBJ2-4; 9 bases align to TRBD2. Germline trimming cut 3 bases from V and 8 bases from J; bases unmatched to any gene: 8. Germline CDR1 reads GTSNPN; CDR2 reads SVGIG (reference sequence). This CDR3 spans 14 amino acids.

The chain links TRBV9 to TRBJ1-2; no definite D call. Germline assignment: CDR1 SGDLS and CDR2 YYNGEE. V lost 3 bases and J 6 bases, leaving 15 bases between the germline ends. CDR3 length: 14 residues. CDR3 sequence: CASSADAGYNGYTF. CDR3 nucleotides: TGTGCCAGCAGCGCAGATGCGGGGTACAATGGCTACACCTTC.

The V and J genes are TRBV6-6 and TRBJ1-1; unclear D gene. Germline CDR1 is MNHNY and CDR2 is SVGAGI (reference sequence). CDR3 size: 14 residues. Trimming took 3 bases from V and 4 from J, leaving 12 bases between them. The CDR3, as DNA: TGTGCCAGCAGTTATTTGGTGGAGGGCACTGAAGCTTTCTTT. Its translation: CASSYLVEGTEAFF.

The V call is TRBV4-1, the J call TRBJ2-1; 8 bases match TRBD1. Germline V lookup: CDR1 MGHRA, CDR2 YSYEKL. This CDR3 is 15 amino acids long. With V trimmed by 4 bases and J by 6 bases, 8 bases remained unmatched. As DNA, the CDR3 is TGCGCCAGCAGCCCGAGGACAGGGTTGGGCAATGAGCAGTTCTTC. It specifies CASSPRTGLGNEQFF.

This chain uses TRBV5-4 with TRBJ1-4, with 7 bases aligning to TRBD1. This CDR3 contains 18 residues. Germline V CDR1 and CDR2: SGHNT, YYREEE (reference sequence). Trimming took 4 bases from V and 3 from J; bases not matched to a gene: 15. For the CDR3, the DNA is TGTGCCAGCAGCGTAGCCGGGACAGCGAATCTTTCTAATGAAAAACTGTTTTTT. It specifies CASSVAGTANLSNEKLFF.

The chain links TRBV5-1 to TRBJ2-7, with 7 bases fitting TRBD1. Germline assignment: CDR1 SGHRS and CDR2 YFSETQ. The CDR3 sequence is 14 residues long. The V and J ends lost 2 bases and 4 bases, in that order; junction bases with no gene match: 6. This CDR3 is CASSFRGRGYEQYF. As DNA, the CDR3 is TGCGCCAGCAGCTTTAGGGGGCGCGGATACGAGCAGTACTTC. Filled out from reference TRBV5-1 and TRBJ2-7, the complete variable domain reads KAGVTQTPRYLIKTRGQQVTLSCSPISGHRSVSWYQQTPGQGLQFLFEYFSETQRNKGNFPGRFSGRQFSNSRSEMNVSTLELGDSALYLCASSFRGRGYEQYFGPGTRLTVT.

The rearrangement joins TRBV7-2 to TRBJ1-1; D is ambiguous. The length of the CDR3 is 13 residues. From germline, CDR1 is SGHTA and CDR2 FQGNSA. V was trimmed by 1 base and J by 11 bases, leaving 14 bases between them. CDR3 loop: CASSLGGHEVAFF. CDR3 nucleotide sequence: TGTGCCAGCAGCTTAGGAGGCCATGAAGTTGCTTTCTTT.

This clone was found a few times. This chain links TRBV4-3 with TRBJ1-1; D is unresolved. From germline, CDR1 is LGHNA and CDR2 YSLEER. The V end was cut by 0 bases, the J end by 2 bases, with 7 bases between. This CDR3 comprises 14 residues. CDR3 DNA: TGCGCCAGCAGCCAAGACTTCCTCAACACTGAAGCTTTCTTT. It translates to CASSQDFLNTEAFF.

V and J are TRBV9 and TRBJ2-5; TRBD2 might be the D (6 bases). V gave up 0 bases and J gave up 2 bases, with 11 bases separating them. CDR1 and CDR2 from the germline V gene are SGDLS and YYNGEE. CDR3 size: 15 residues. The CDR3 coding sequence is TGTGCCAGCAGCGTAGCGGCGGGAACTCAAGAGACCCAGTACTTC. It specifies CASSVAAGTQETQYF.

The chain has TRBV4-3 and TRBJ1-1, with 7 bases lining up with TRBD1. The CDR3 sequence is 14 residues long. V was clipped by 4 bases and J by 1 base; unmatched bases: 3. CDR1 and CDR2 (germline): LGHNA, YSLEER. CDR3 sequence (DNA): TGCGCCAGCAGCCCTGGGACAGCGAACACTGAAGCTTTCTTT. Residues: CASSPGTANTEAFF.

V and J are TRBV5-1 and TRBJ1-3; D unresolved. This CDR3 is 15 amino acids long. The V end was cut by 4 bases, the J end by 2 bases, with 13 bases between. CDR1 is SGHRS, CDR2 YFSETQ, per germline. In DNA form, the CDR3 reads TGCGCCAGCAGCCTGGAACAGCTTCCTGGAAACACCATATATTTT. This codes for CASSLEQLPGNTIYF.